This T cell receptor (beta chain) came from a study of CD8 T cells in ankylosing spondylitis. Study results and limitations: In synovial fluid and blood from reactive arthritis, some motif variants were previously reported. Ankylosing spondylitis blood appeared to be characterized by a TCR beta motif of roughly eight highly homologous variants. Significant enrichment of disease-linked clones was reported in matched ankylosing spondylitis synovial fluid.

The TCR beta libraries were generated through quantitative 5'-RACE incorporating molecular barcodes. TCRdb recomputed calls from the 5' RACE reads with MiXCR, one row per CDR3 protein. The table shows about 340,000 distinct CDR3 sequences, with about 15% occurring only once. As to this clonotype: Its antigen remains unidentified.

Germline V gene data show CDR1 as MNHEY and CDR2 as SMNVEV (reference sequence). The CDR3 consists of 14 residues. Trimming cost V 2 bases and J 4 bases, with 11 bases left between them. Specimen: blood, either unsorted or a sorted T cell fraction (not recorded which). This receptor was obtained from a male donor with ankylosing spondylitis or in good health (not recorded which). V and J are TRBV27 and TRBJ1-2, with D possibly matching TRBD1 (6 bases). As DNA, the CDR3 is TGTGCCAGCAGTTTACGGGGGGGCCTCTATGGCTACACCTTC. It encodes CASSLRGGLYGYTF.